This T cell receptor (beta chain) was sequenced during a study of blood T cell repertoires in COVID-19. About the study: COVID-19 samples, acute and convalescent, were from the United States, Italy and Spain.

Original data processing: From reference gene primer amplification, estimates of nucleated cell counts were derived. Assay used: immunoSEQ multiplex PCR; TCRdb lists only in-frame clones, some missing. From that table come the V and J calls and clone size; the DNA was used to work out D and trimming. The sample contains about 160,000 clones, around 92% of which appear only once. Those enrolled in Seattle joined during active infection and were followed longitudinally afterward. CDR3 length: 15 residues. V usage is TRBV21-1 and J usage is TRBJ1-6. TRBV21-1 is a pseudogene segment. This sequence originates from a man aged 25-45 years with COVID-19, enrolled during active disease. What was sequenced was peripheral blood. The CDR3 spells CASSNNREANSPLHF. The CDR3 nucleotides read TGTGCCAGCAGCAATAATCGGGAGGCGAATTCACCCCTCCACTTT.